This TCR beta chain was identified during a study of spatial heterogeneity in lung cancer (dated by TCRdb to about 2019). Regarding the complete study: Samples were obtained from fewer than 80 patients with early-stage, untreated non-small cell lung cancer from the lung TRACERx cohort. In the raw uncorrected reads, each unique combination of TCR and UMI appeared on average more than ten times. Nonsynonymous mutation counts, determined by whole-exome sequencing of tumor tissue, were related to TCR repertoire features. At surgery, over 200 tumor regions, 61 to 75 matched nontumor lung samples and some 54 PBMC samples were TCR-sequenced for both alpha and beta chains. Beta-chain transcripts were consistently detected in greater numbers than alpha-chain transcripts, which likely reflected higher beta-chain transcript abundance. Follow-up PBMC samples were sequenced whenever available, and the median time to follow-up was approximately two years after resection. TCR alpha and beta repertoires were quantitatively compared across multiple tumor regions, matched nontumor lung and blood in non-small cell lung cancer.

Overall study outcomes, separate from this receptor: Comparisons of baseline and follow-up blood repertoires included only 15 or so patients. Confirming at a functional level the hypothesis that regional TCRs recognize regional mutations was considered to require additional single-cell paired TCR alpha and beta sequencing. Ubiquitous expanded tumor TCRs were detected in blood more often at tumor resection than at routine follow-up.

From V the trimming removes 6 bases and from J it removes 0 bases, while the gene matches leave 10 bases of the junction unaccounted for. The CDR3 contains 17 residues, cysteine and phenylalanine counted. Only the CDR3 region is kept as DNA, spanning 51 bases read in frame from base 1. The germline V gene encodes CDR1 MNHEY and CDR2 SVGEGT. Only a few counts were recorded for this clonotype. Its antigen is still unknown. No much larger clone exists at a distance of one base, and base qualities are not known. Libraries were built with 5' RACE. The sample was run on a NextSeq 500. The TCR library protocol attached a unique molecular identifier to each TCR cDNA molecule to allow correction of PCR and sequencing errors. The published analysis was carried out like this. TCR identification, UMI-based error correction and CDR3 extraction were performed with Decombinator tools. TCRs above a frequency of 2 per 1,000, corresponding to the top 1% of the tumor frequency distribution, were defined as expanded. Renyi diversity was computed with the R vegan package after each repertoire had been subsampled 100 times to 5,000 TCRs. To build CDR3 similarity networks, amino acid triplet string-kernel similarity was used, and CDR3s were connected when their pairwise similarity was above 0.82. The raw public data were reprocessed by TCRdb itself: fastp quality trimming at Q25, MiXCR clonotype calling, in-frame beta chains only. Duplicate CDR3 protein sequences are folded into a single record with the most common DNA and genes. These V and J calls originate from TCRdb's pipeline instead of the authors' own analysis. The sample records 110,000 or so distinct CDR3 sequences, 10% to 13% of which are singletons. About 24% of the sample is taken by the ten largest.

Reading the label with the study, this specimen's time point is: blood at routine non-recurrence follow-up after resection. TCR sequencing used whole RNA extracted from tumor and nontumor lung tissue, or from cryopreserved PBMC samples, without cell sorting. Only patients for whom sufficient RNA was available from at least two tumor regions were selected for TCR sequencing. This receptor was taken from a female donor with early-stage non-small cell lung cancer. The sequencing here drew on PBMCs, taken at follow-up. In this chain, TRBV6-2 or TRBV6-3 is recombined with TRBJ1-4; 7 central nucleotides agree with TRBD1. The DNA reads TGTGCCAGCAGCCCTGGACAGGCAAGACCAACTAATGAAAAACTGTTTTTT. The translation is CASSPGQARPTNEKLFF.